Described below is a single T cell receptor beta chain sequence and its context. No antigen is known for it. The CDR3 totals 18 residues. The treatment denotes: 15 to 20 received Ad26.COV2.S at low or high dose, single or two shots; 5 received placebo; per-sample allocation not given. Sampling was performed 63 days after the first vaccine or placebo injection. The entry originates in a study of Ad26.COV2.S vaccination and SARS-CoV-2 variants. At the level of the study: The vaccine Ad26.COV2.S was put into the muscle once, or twice with 56 days between.

Findings of the study overall: An underestimation of total T cell responses may have resulted from the TCR breadth and depth analyses. Vaccine recipients surpassed placebo recipients in spike-specific TCR breadth. Breadth measured for non-spike TCRs was similar across vaccine and placebo recipients.

Clones were read by immunoSEQ multiplex PCR, and TCRdb kept only the in-frame ones, dropping some. The table shows 200,000 to 300,000 clones, with around 89% occurring only once. V and J are TRBV21-1 and TRBJ2-1; the DNA was not used to check the table's D call, TRBD1. TRBV21-1 is reported as a pseudogene. Sample: peripheral blood, taken in a trial of Ad26.COV2.S vaccine versus placebo. The receptor was isolated from a person aged 18-60 years who received the Ad26.COV2.S COVID-19 vaccine or a placebo. CDR3 in DNA: TGTGCCAGCACCCCCGGGACAGGGGTAGCCGGGACCTACAATGAGCAGTTCTTC. Translated: CASTPGTGVAGTYNEQFF.